The 14 T cell receptor beta chains below all came from one sample that was sequenced in a study of T cells in Graves' hyperthyroidism and ophthalmopathy. Amplified TCR beta CDR3 regions derived from RNA transcripts. Using the HTBI primer set, a first-round RT-PCR was run on the TCR CDR3. Via MiXCR, TCRdb re-called the multiplex PCR reads, giving one row per CDR3 protein. This sample has some 510,000 distinct CDR3 sequences, with 20% to 25% found just once. The sequencing sample was made of blood. The receptors originated from a man between 18 and 35 years old with Graves' hyperthyroidism.

In this sample, this clonotype turned up many times. The chain joins TRBV28 to TRBJ2-5; possibly TRBD1 for D (5 bases). CDR1 is MDHEN, CDR2 SYDVKM, per germline. The CDR3 contains 14 residues. Trimming removed 3 bases from V and 5 bases from J, with 13 bases in between. The CDR3: CASSFFWQGETQYF. The CDR3, as DNA: TGTGCCAGCAGTTTCTTCTGGCAGGGTGAGACCCAGTACTTC.

CDR3 sequence: CASKEGENTGELFF. CDR3 nucleotide sequence: TGTGCCAGCAAAGAGGGGGAGAACACCGGGGAGCTGTTTTTT. V is TRBV2 and J is TRBJ2-2, with D possibly TRBD1 on 6 matching bases. The CDR3 runs 14 residues. The germline gives CDR1 SNHLY, CDR2 FYNNEI. Between the trimmed V and J ends, which lost 7 bases and 1 base, there was a span of 10 bases. Full variable domain (rest looked up from reference TRBV2 and TRBJ2-2): EPEVTQTPSHQVTQMGQEVILRCVPISNHLYFYWYRQILGQKVEFLVSFYNNEISEKSEIFDDQFSVERPDGSNFTLKIRSTKLEDSAMYFCASKEGENTGELFFGEGSRLTVL.

This clonotype was recorded at least ten times. The V gene is TRBV24-1, the J gene TRBJ1-2, with D perhaps TRBD1 (5 bases). The V end lost 4 bases, the J end lost 5 bases, and 16 bases lay between the germline ends. There are 15 residues in the CDR3. Germline values: CDR1 KGHDR, CDR2 SFDVKD. CDR3 nucleotides: TGTGCCACCAGTGAGCCCGGGGCCACCTTGTATGGCTACACCTTC. The encoded protein is CATSEPGATLYGYTF.

This clonotype was recorded many times. This chain links TRBV28 with TRBJ2-7; 7 bases are a match to TRBD1. Germline V gene data show CDR1 as MDHEN and CDR2 as SYDVKM. The CDR3 runs 15 residues. The ends lost 7 bases at V and 0 bases at J; junction bases unmatched: 9. As DNA, the CDR3 is TGTGCCAGCACTTTGGGCAGGGGGAGCTCCTACGAGCAGTACTTC. Protein sequence: CASTLGRGSSYEQYF.

The J gene is TRBJ1-6, the V gene TRBV6-1; 11 bases map to TRBD1. Losses at the gene ends were 8 bases for V and 10 bases for J; bases not matched to a gene: 10. CDR1 MNHNS and CDR2 SASEGT come from the germline V gene. CDR3 size: 15 residues. The CDR3 loop is CASGLGTGGGSPLHF. In DNA, the CDR3 is TGTGCCAGCGGACTCGGGACAGGGGGTGGATCACCCCTCCACTTT.

This clonotype was detected only a few times. The chain carries TRBV25-1 and TRBJ1-4; TRBD1 might be the D (6 bases). The CDR3 is 15 amino acids. Trimming took 2 bases from V and 8 from J, leaving 15 bases between them. Germline CDR1 and CDR2: MGHDK and SYGVNS. CDR3 bases: TGTGCCAGCAGTGAACCGGGACAACGGGACGAAAAACTGTTTTTT. Translating gives CASSEPGQRDEKLFF.

The chain couples TRBV9 to TRBJ2-5; D is uncertain. Germline CDR1 reads SGDLS; CDR2 reads YYNGEE. The CDR3 is made up of 14 amino acids. The V end lost 4 bases, the J end lost 3 bases, and 13 bases lay between the germline ends. The CDR3 DNA reads TGTGCCAGCAGCAGTGGCGTAGAGGAAGAGACCCAGTACTTC. Protein sequence: CASSSGVEEETQYF.

CDR3 nucleotide sequence: TGTGCCAGTAGTATCTCCACCAGGAACACTGAAGCTTTCTTT. Translating it yields CASSISTRNTEAFF. The chain couples TRBV19 to TRBJ1-1; D gene ambiguous. Germline values: CDR1 LNHDA, CDR2 SQIVND (reference sequence). Trimming shortened V by 3 bases and J by 1 base, and 9 bases separated the two germline ends. The CDR3 contains 14 residues.

This clonotype was seen at least ten times. The chain carries TRBV6-5 and TRBJ2-4; TRBD2 agrees at 8 bases. V lost 2 bases to trimming and J lost 4 bases; unmatched junction nucleotides: 13. The CDR3 consists of 18 residues. CDR1 is MNHEY, CDR2 SVGAGI, per germline. In DNA form, the CDR3 reads TGTGCCAGCAGTTACGGGGGCGCGGGGGGCCCTATAAAAAACATTCAGTACTTC. It yields the protein CASSYGGAGGPIKNIQYF.

Regarding this clonotype: Given a much more abundant clone one base away, this may be a read error. The rearrangement uses TRBV20-1 and TRBJ1-1, with TRBD1 identical over 8 bases. Germline CDR1 is DFQATT and CDR2 is SNEGSKA (reference sequence). This CDR3 is 15 amino acids long. Here the CDR3 reads CSARDQGAGSTGAFF. The CDR3 nucleotides read TGCAGTGCTAGAGATCAGGGGGCGGGGAGCACTGGAGCTTTCTTT.

There are many counts of this clonotype. An end of the junction does not agree with germline; a read error may underlie this. The V and J genes are TRBV7-8 and TRBJ1-1; D is unresolved. Per germline, CDR1 SGHVS and CDR2 FQNEAQ. The CDR3 is 14 residues long. The CDR3 protein is CASSLDFRNTGAFF. The CDR3, as DNA: TGTGCCAGCAGCTTAGATTTTCGGAACACTGGAGCTTTCTTT.

The chain combines TRBV5-1 with TRBJ1-6; possible D gene TRBD1, 5 bases. Per the germline V gene, CDR1 is SGHRS and CDR2 is YFSETQ. With 4 bases removed from V and 8 bases from J, the gap between germline ends came to 13 bases. CDR3 length: 14 residues. CDR3 sequence: CASSTGTGDSPLHF. The CDR3 DNA reads TGCGCCAGCAGCACGGGGACTGGGGATTCACCCCTCCACTTT.

This clonotype has only one observation. The genes are TRBV11-1 and TRBJ2-7; 8 positions match TRBD1. This CDR3 contains 14 residues. Germline loops: CDR1 SGHAT, CDR2 FQDESV (reference sequence). Trimming took 3 bases from V and 6 from J; bases not matched to a gene: 7. In DNA form, the CDR3 reads TGTGCCAGCAGCTTGTCGGGACAGGAGACCGAGCAGTACTTC. Translation: CASSLSGQETEQYF.

This clonotype was seen ten or more times. The rearrangement uses TRBV7-2 and TRBJ2-2; TRBD1 aligns across 9 bases. Per germline, CDR1 SGHTA and CDR2 FQGNSA. V lost 2 bases and J lost 0; bases outside the gene matches: 13. The CDR3 covers 20 residues. The CDR3 loop is CASSLSSGDRAITNTGELFF. DNA for the CDR3: TGTGCCAGCAGCTTATCCTCAGGGGACAGGGCGATCACGAACACCGGGGAGCTGTTTTTT.